Following are 19 T cell receptor beta chains from one sample sequenced in a study of T cell repertoires in cytomegalovirus infection. TCRdb re-derived calls from the reads in MiXCR, one entry per CDR3 protein. The sample carries around 360,000 distinct CDR3 sequences, about 35% recorded once. No antigen has been identified for these receptors. Sequences were derived from cultured PBMCs, sampled from culture after CMV antigen stimulation. The receptors come from a human donor in good health (CMV status not recorded). Some clones in this sample may be carry-over from other donors' samples.

This clonotype was counted at least ten times. The chain employs TRBV20-1 and TRBJ2-7; 10 bases are a match to TRBD1. The V segment lost 2 bases and the J segment 0 bases; nucleotides outside the gene matches: 7. The CDR3 contains 16 residues. Per germline, CDR1 DFQATT and CDR2 SNEGSKA (reference sequence). CDR3 DNA: TGCAGTGCTAGAACGCGGGACAGGGGAAGCTCCTACGAGCAGTACTTC. It specifies CSARTRDRGSSYEQYF.

This clonotype was recorded many times. The V and J genes are TRBV7-2 and TRBJ2-6; no clear D gene. V was trimmed by 0 bases and J by 2 bases, leaving 5 bases between them. CDR1 SGHTA and CDR2 FQGNSA come from the germline V gene. The CDR3 extends over 15 amino acids. The DNA of the CDR3 is TGTGCCAGCAGCTTAGCCGGAGCTGGGGCCAACGTCCTGACTTTC. As protein: CASSLAGAGANVLTF.

The chain employs TRBV20-1 and TRBJ2-1, with 10 bases identical to TRBD2. The CDR3 has 14 residues. Germline values: CDR1 DFQATT, CDR2 SNEGSKA (reference sequence). J lost 7 bases, V lost 3 bases, and 6 bases had no gene match. The CDR3 is CSASPGLARNEQFF. In DNA form, the CDR3 reads TGCAGTGCTAGCCCGGGACTAGCGAGGAATGAGCAGTTCTTC.

The sample holds many counts of this clonotype. The chain employs TRBV7-2 and TRBJ2-5, with 8 bases identical to TRBD2. The germline CDR1 and CDR2 sequences are SGHTA and FQGNSA. The CDR3 length is 14 residues. Losses at the gene ends were 1 base for V and 4 bases for J; bases not matched to a gene: 2. The CDR3 reads CASSLGLAGETQYF. DNA of the CDR3: TGTGCCAGCAGCTTAGGGCTAGCGGGAGAGACCCAGTACTTC.

The chain has TRBV25-1 and TRBJ1-2; 7 bases are a match to TRBD1. The V gene end was trimmed by 2 bases and the J gene end by 3 bases; junction bases not matched to a gene: 6. Germline V gene sequence: CDR1 MGHDK, CDR2 SYGVNS. The length of the CDR3 is 15 residues. CDR3 sequence reads: CASSERGTAYYGYTF. The CDR3 coding sequence is TGTGCCAGCAGTGAACGAGGGACAGCGTACTATGGCTACACCTTC.

In this sample, this clonotype turned up a few times. The chain uses TRBV12-3 or TRBV12-4 and TRBJ2-1; 8 bases fit TRBD2. This CDR3 has 15 amino acids. V lost 6 bases and J lost 7; bases outside the gene matches: 11. CDR3 DNA sequence: TGTGCCAGCAGCCGTTCGGGACTAGAAATGAATGAGCAGTTCTTC. It encodes CASSRSGLEMNEQFF.

The chain recombines TRBV7-2 with TRBJ2-3; TRBD2 matches 11 bases. CDR3 length: 16 residues. J lost 2 bases, V lost 5 bases, and 6 bases had no gene match. CDR1 is SGHTA and CDR2 is FQGNSA in the germline V gene. The CDR3 coding sequence is TGTGCCAGCAGCGGACCTAGCGGGGGGACCACAGATACGCAGTATTTT. As protein: CASSGPSGGTTDTQYF. Drawing the rest from reference TRBV7-2 and TRBJ2-3, the complete variable domain is GAGVSQSPSNKVTEKGKDVELRCDPISGHTALYWYRQSLGQGLEFLIYFQGNSAPDKSGLPSDRFSAERTGGSVSTLTIQRTQQEDSAVYLCASSGPSGGTTDTQYFGPGTRLTVL.

The chain has TRBV5-3 and TRBJ2-2, with 7 positions matching TRBD1. TRBV5-3 is labeled an ORF, and its function is uncertain. Germline trimming cut 10 bases from V and 4 bases from J; bases unmatched to any gene: 10. This CDR3 spans 14 amino acids. CDR3 residues: CAYRPRGSTGELFF. CDR3 coding DNA: TGTGCCTACCGGCCCAGGGGGTCCACCGGGGAGCTGTTTTTT.

The table lists this clonotype with a few counts. The chain links TRBV12-5 to TRBJ1-3; perhaps TRBD1 as D (5 bases). The CDR3 contains 16 residues. CDR1 LGHNT and CDR2 FRNRAP come from the germline V gene. The germline V and J ends were trimmed by 0 bases and 2 bases, with 11 bases remaining between them. The CDR3 region has the DNA TGTGCTAGTGGTTTGGTAGTTGGGGCTGCTGGAAACACCATATATTTT. Encoded protein: CASGLVVGAAGNTIYF.

This chain uses TRBV28 with TRBJ1-5, with TRBD1 as a possible D gene (5 bases). The CDR3 sequence is 17 residues long. Per germline, CDR1 MDHEN and CDR2 SYDVKM. The V gene lost 5 bases and the J gene lost 0 bases, with 17 bases spanning the gap. The CDR3 DNA reads TGTGCCAGCAGTCAGATATTCGACAGATTTAGCAATCAGCCCCAGCATTTT. This translates into CASSQIFDRFSNQPQHF.

This clonotype was seen repeatedly, ten times or more. This chain links TRBV7-2 with TRBJ1-3; 9 bases match TRBD1. The CDR3 spans 14 residues. Germline loops: CDR1 SGHTA, CDR2 FQGNSA. V lost 5 bases to trimming and J lost 4 bases; unmatched junction nucleotides: 3. CDR3 coding DNA: TGTGCCAGCAGCGAACAGGGGGCGGGAAACACCATATATTTT. Its translation: CASSEQGAGNTIYF.

This clonotype has ten or more counts. This chain connects TRBV2 to TRBJ1-4; 7 bases fit TRBD1. This CDR3 has 14 amino acids. CDR1 is SNHLY, CDR2 FYNNEI, per germline. Trimming at V came to 7 bases and at J to 6 bases, leaving 8 bases not matched to a gene. CDR3 nucleotides: TGTGCCAGCATGGGGGGACAGACTTATGAAAAACTGTTTTTT. Protein: CASMGGQTYEKLFF.

J is TRBJ1-4 and V is TRBV15, with D perhaps TRBD1 (5 bases). CDR3 length equals 17 residues. V gave up 0 bases and J gave up 4 bases, with 15 bases separating them. Germline lookup yields CDR1 LNHNV and CDR2 YYDKDF (reference sequence). In DNA, the CDR3 is TGTGCCACCAGCAGAGATGGGGGAGACGGGGTTAATGAAAAACTGTTTTTT. Its protein is CATSRDGGDGVNEKLFF.

The V and J genes are TRBV4-3 and TRBJ2-3; a possible D gene is TRBD2 (6 bases). Germline CDR1 reads LGHNA; CDR2 reads YSLEER. The V and J ends lost 2 bases and 6 bases respectively, with 18 bases between them. This CDR3 spans 16 amino acids. CDR3 residues: CASSQTTGTLFDTQYF. CDR3 DNA: TGCGCCAGCAGCCAAACCACCGGGACTTTGTTCGATACGCAGTATTTT.

This clonotype turned up a few times. The chain combines TRBV6-5 with TRBJ1-4, with D possibly matching TRBD1 (6 bases). Germline-derived CDR1 and CDR2 are MNHEY and SVGAGI. This CDR3 has 15 amino acids. V was trimmed by 2 bases and J by 1 base, leaving 8 bases between them. This CDR3 is CASSYVQGTNEKLFF. The CDR3 region has the DNA TGTGCCAGCAGTTACGTACAGGGAACTAATGAAAAACTGTTTTTT.

On this clonotype itself: One junction end disagrees with the germline gene, perhaps due to a read error. V and J are TRBV7-2 and TRBJ2-1; D gene ambiguous. The germline V gene has CDR1 SGHTA and CDR2 FQGNSA. This CDR3 contains 11 residues. The DNA of the CDR3 is TGTGCCAGCAGCCTCTACAGTGAGCAGTTCTTC. The encoded protein is CASSLYSEQFF.

The sample holds a few counts of this clonotype. V usage is TRBV11-2 and J usage is TRBJ2-3, with D unresolved. V was pared by 4 bases and J by 0 bases, with 11 bases between. The CDR3 sequence is 15 residues long. The V gene's germline CDR1 is SGHAT and CDR2 FQNNGV. The CDR3 DNA is TGTGCCAGCAGCTCCTGGAAGTCCAGCACAGATACGCAGTATTTT. Translation: CASSSWKSSTDTQYF.

This clonotype was seen many times. The V gene is TRBV19, the J gene TRBJ2-3; tentatively, D is TRBD1 (5 bases). Per the germline V gene, CDR1 is LNHDA and CDR2 is SQIVND (reference sequence). With 4 bases removed from V and 1 base from J, the gap between germline ends came to 9 bases. The CDR3 length is 14 residues. CDR3 amino acids: CASSSTQGTDTQYF. The CDR3 DNA is TGTGCCAGTAGTAGCACACAGGGCACAGATACGCAGTATTTT.

The chain is built from TRBV4-1 and TRBJ2-7; 7 nucleotides match TRBD1. Germline V gene lookup returns CDR1 MGHRA and CDR2 YSYEKL. The length of the CDR3 is 15 residues. The V and J ends lost 1 base and 2 bases, in that order; junction bases with no gene match: 5. The CDR3 region is CASSQGAGGPYEQYF. The DNA for the CDR3 is TGCGCCAGCAGCCAAGGGGCAGGGGGTCCCTACGAGCAGTACTTC.